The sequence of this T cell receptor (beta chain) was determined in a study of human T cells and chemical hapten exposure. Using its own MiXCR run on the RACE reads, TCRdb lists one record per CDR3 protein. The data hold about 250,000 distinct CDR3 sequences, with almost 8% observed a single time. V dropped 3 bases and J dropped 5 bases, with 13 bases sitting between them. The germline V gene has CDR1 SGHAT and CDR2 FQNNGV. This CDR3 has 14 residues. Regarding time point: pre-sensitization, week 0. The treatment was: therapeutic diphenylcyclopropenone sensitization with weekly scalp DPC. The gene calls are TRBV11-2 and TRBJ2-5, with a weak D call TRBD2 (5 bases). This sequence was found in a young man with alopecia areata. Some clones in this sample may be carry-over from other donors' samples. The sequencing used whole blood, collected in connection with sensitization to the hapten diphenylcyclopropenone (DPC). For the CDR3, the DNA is TGTGCCAGCAGCTTCGGGATCACGCCGGAGACCCAGTACTTC. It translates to CASSFGITPETQYF.